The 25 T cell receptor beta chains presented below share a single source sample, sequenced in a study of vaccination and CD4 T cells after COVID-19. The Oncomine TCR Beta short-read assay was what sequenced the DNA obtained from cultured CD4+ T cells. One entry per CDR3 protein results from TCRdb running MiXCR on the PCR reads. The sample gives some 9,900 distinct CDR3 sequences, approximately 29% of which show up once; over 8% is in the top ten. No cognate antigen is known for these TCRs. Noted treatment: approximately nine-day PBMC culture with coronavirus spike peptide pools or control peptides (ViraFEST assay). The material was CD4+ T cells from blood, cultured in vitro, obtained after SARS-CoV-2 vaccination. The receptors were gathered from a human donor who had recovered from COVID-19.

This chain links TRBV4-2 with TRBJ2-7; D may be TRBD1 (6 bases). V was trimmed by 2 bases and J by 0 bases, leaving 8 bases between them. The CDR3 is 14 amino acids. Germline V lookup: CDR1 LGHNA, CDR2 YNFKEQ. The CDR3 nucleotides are TGTGCCAGCAGCCAACAGGACAGCTCCTACGAGCAGTACTTC. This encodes CASSQQDSSYEQYF.

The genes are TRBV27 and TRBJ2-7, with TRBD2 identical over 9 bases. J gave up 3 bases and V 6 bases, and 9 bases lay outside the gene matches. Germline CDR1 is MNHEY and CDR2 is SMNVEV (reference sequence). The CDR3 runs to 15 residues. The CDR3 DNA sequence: TGTGCCAGCAGGGGTGAATTAGCGGGGGTCTACGAGCAGTACTTC. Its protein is CASRGELAGVYEQYF.

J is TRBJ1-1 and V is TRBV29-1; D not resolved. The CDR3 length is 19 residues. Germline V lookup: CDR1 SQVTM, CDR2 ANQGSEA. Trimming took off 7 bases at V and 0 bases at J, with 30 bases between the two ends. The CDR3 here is CSGLPTLSLALGMNTEAFF. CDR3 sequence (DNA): TGCAGCGGACTCCCCACTCTTTCACTCGCACTCGGCATGAACACTGAAGCTTTCTTT.

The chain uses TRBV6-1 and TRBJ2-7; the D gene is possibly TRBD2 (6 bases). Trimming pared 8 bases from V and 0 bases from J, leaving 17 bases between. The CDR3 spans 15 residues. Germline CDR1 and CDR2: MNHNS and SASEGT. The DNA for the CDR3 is TGTGCCAGCCTTTCCCTAGCGACACACTCCTACGAGCAGTACTTC. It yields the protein CASLSLATHSYEQYF.

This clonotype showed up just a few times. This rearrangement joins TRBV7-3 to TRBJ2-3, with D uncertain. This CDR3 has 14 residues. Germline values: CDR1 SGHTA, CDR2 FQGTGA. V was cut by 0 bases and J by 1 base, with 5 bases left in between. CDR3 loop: CASSLTVGTDTQYF. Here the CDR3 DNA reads TGTGCCAGCAGCTTAACCGTGGGCACAGATACGCAGTATTTT.

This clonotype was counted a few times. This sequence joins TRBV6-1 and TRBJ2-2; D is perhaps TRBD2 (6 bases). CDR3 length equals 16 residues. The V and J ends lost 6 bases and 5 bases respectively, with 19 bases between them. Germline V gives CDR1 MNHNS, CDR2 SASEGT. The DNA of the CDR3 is TGTGCCAGCAGAACCCATCCCCGGGGGAATACCGGGGAGCTGTTTTTT. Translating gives CASRTHPRGNTGELFF.

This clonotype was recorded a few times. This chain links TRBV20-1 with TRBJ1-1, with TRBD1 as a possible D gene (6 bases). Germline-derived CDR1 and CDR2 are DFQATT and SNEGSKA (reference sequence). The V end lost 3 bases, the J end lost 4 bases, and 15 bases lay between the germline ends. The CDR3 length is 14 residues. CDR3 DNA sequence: TGCAGTGCTAGCGCCGGGGGGCGCAGCACTGAAGCTTTCTTT. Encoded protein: CSASAGGRSTEAFF.

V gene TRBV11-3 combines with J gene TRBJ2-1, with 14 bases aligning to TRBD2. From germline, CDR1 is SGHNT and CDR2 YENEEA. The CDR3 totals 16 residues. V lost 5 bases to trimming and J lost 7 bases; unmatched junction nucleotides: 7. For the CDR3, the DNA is TGTGCCAGCAGCCTAGGGACTAGCGGGAGTAGGAATGAGCAGTTCTTC. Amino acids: CASSLGTSGSRNEQFF.

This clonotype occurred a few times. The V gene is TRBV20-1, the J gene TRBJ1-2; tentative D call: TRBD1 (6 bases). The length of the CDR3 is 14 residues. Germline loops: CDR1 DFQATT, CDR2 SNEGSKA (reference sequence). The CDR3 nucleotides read TGCAGCGGAGGGGGAGCAATCAGAGGAAATGGCTACACCTTC. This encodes CSGGGAIRGNGYTF.

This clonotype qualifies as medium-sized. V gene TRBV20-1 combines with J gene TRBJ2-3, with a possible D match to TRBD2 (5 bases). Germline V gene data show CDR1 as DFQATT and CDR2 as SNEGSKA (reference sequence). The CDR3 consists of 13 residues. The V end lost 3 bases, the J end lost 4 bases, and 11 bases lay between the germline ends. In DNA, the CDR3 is TGCAGTGCTAGGGAGACTAAGGCAGATACGCAGTATTTT. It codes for CSARETKADTQYF.

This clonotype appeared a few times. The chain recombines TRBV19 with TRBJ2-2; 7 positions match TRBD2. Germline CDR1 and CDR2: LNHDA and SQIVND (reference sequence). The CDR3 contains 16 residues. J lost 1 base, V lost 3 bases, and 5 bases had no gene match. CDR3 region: CASSMSLAVNTGELFF. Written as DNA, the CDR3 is TGTGCCAGTAGTATGTCTCTAGCGGTGAACACCGGGGAGCTGTTTTTT. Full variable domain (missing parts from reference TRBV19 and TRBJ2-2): DGGITQSPKYLFRKEGQNVTLSCEQNLNHDAMYWYRQDPGQGLRLIYYSQIVNDFQKGDIAEGYSVSREKKESFPLTVTSAQKNPTAFYLCASSMSLAVNTGELFFGEGSRLTVL.

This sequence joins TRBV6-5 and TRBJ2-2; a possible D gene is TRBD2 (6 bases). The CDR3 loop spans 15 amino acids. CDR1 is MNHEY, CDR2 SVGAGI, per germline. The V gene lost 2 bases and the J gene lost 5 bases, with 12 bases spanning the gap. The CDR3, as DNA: TGTGCCAGCAGTTACGGGGGGATTGGGACCGGGGAGCTGTTTTTT. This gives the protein CASSYGGIGTGELFF.

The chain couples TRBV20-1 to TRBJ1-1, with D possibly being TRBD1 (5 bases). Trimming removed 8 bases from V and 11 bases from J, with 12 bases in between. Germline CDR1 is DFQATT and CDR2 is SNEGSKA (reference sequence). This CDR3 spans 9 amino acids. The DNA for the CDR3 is TGCAGTCCCCAGGACATTGCTTTCTTT. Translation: CSPQDIAFF.

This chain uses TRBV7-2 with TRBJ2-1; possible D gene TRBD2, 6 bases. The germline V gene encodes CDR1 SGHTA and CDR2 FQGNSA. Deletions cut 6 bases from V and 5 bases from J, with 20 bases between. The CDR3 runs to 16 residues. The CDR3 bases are TGTGCCAGCAGTTCCTCGGGTGGTAGCGGTCACAATGAGCAGTTCTTC. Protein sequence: CASSSSGGSGHNEQFF.

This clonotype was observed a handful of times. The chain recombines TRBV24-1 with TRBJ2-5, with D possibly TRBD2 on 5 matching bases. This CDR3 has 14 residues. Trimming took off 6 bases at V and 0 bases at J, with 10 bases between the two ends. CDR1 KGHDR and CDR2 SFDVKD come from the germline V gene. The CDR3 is CATSPRGNQETQYF. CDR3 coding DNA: TGTGCCACCAGTCCCCGGGGAAACCAAGAGACCCAGTACTTC.

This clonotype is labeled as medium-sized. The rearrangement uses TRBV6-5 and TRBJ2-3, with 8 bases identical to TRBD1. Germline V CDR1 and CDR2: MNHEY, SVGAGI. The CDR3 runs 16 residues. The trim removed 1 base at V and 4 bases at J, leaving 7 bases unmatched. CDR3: CASSYLGRGRADTQYF. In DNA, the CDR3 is TGTGCCAGCAGTTACTTAGGCAGGGGGCGCGCAGATACGCAGTATTTT.

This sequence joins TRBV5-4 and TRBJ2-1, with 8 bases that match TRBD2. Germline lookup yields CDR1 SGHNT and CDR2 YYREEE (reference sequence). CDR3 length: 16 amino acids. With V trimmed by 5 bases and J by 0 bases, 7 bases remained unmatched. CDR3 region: CASSGLAGSSYNEQFF. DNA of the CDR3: TGTGCCAGCAGTGGACTAGCTGGGAGCTCCTACAATGAGCAGTTCTTC.

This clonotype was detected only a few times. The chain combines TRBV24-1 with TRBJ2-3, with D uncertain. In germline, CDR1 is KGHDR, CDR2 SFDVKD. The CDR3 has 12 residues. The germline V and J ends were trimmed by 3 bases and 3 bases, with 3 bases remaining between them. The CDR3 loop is CATSDKTDTQYF. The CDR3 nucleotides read TGTGCCACCAGTGATAAAACAGATACGCAGTATTTT.

The CDR3 is CATSMGTGNYGYTF. The DNA for the CDR3 is TGTGCCACCAGCATGGGGACAGGGAACTATGGCTACACCTTC. The chain uses TRBV15 and TRBJ1-2; TRBD1 aligns across 9 bases. V lost 4 bases to trimming and J lost 2 bases; unmatched junction nucleotides: 2. CDR1 is LNHNV, CDR2 YYDKDF, per germline (reference sequence). CDR3 length: 14 residues. Supplemented by reference TRBV15 and TRBJ1-2, the full variable domain reads DAMVIQNPRYQVTQFGKPVTLSCSQTLNHNVMYWYQQKSSQAPKLLFHYYDKDFNNEADTPDNFQSRRPNTSFCFLDIRSPGLGDTAMYLCATSMGTGNYGYTFGSGTRLTVV.

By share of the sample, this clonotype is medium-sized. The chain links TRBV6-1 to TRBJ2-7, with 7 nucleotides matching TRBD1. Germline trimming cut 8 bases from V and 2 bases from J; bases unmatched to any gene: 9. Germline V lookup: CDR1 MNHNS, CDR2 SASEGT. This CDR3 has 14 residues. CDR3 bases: TGTGCCAGCCGCTACAGGGGCCGAACCTACGAGCAGTACTTC. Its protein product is CASRYRGRTYEQYF.

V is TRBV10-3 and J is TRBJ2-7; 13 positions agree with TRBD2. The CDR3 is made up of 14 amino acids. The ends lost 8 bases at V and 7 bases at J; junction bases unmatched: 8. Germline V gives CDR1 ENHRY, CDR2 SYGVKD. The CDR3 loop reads CAISVGLAGDEQYF. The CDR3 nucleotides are TGTGCCATCTCCGTTGGACTAGCGGGAGATGAGCAGTACTTC.

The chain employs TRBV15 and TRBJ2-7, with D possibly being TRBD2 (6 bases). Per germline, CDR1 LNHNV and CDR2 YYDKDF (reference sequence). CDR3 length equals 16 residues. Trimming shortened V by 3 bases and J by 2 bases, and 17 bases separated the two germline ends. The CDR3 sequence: CATSSLGTRKAYEQYF. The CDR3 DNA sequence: TGTGCCACCAGCAGCTTAGGGACTCGTAAGGCCTACGAGCAGTACTTC.

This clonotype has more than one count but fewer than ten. The CDR3 sequence is CASRPDRRNTEAFF. Here the CDR3 DNA reads TGTGCCAGCAGGCCGGACAGGAGGAACACTGAAGCTTTCTTT. The V and J genes are TRBV12-3 or TRBV12-4 and TRBJ1-1; 7 nucleotides line up with TRBD1. CDR3 size: 14 residues. Trimming cost V 6 bases and J 1 base; bases outside gene matches: 5.

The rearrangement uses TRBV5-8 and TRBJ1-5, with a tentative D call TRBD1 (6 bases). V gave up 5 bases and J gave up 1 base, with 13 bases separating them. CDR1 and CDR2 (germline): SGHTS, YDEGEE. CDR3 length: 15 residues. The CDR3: CASSFGGASNQPQHF. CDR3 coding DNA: TGTGCCAGCAGTTTCGGGGGGGCGAGCAATCAGCCCCAGCATTTT.

The CDR3 DNA reads as TGCGCCAGCAGCCAAGGGATTGCCTACGAGCAGTACTTC. Its protein product is CASSQGIAYEQYF. The chain uses TRBV4-3 and TRBJ2-7; D gene unclear. Germline assignment: CDR1 LGHNA and CDR2 YSLEER. The CDR3 contains 13 residues. Between the trimmed V and J ends, which lost 1 base and 2 bases, there was a span of 6 bases.